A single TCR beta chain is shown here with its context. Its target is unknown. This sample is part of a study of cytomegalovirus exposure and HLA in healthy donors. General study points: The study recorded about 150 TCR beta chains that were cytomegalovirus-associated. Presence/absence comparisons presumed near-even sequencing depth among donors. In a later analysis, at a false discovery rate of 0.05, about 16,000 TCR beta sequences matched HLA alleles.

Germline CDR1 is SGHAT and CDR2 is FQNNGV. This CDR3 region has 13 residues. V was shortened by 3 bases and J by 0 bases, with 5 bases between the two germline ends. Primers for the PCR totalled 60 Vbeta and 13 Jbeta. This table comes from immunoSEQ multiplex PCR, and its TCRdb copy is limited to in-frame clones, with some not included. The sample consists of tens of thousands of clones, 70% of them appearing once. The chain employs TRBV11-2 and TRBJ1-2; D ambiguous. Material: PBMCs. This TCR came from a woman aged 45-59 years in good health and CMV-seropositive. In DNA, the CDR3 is TGTGCCAGCAGCTTTGAGGCTAACTATGGCTACACCTTC. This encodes CASSFEANYGYTF.